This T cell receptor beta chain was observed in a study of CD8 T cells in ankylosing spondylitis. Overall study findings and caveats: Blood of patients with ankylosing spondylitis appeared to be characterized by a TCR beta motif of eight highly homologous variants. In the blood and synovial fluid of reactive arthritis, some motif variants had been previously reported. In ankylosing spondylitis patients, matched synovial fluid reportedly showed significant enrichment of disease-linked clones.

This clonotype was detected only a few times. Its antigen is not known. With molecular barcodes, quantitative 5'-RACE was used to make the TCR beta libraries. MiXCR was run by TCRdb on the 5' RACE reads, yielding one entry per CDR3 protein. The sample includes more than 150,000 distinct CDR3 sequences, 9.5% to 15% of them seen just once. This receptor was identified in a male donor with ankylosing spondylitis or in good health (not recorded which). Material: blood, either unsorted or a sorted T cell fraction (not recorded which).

CDR3 sequence: CASSLVQGLSYEQYF. Here the CDR3 DNA reads TGCGCCAGCAGCTTGGTACAGGGGCTTTCCTACGAGCAGTACTTC. The J gene is TRBJ2-7, the V gene TRBV5-1, with 7 bases fitting TRBD1. Trimming cost V 0 bases and J 1 base; bases outside gene matches: 4. The CDR3 extends over 15 amino acids. Germline V gene sequence: CDR1 SGHRS, CDR2 YFSETQ. Supplemented by reference TRBV5-1 and TRBJ2-7, the full variable domain reads KAGVTQTPRYLIKTRGQQVTLSCSPISGHRSVSWYQQTPGQGLQFLFEYFSETQRNKGNFPGRFSGRQFSNSRSEMNVSTLELGDSALYLCASSLVQGLSYEQYFGPGTRLTVT.